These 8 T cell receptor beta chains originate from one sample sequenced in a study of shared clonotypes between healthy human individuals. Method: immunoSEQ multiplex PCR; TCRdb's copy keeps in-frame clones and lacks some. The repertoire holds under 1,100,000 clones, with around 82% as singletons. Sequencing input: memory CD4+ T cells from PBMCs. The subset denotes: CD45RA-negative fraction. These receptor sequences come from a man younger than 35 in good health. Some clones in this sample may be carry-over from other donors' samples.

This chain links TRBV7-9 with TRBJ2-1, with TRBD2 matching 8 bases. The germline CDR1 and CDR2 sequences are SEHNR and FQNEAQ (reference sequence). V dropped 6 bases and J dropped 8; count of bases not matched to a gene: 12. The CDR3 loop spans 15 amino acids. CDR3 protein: CASRRQTSARHEQFF. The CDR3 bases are TGTGCCAGCAGACGGCAGACTAGCGCACGCCATGAGCAGTTCTTC.

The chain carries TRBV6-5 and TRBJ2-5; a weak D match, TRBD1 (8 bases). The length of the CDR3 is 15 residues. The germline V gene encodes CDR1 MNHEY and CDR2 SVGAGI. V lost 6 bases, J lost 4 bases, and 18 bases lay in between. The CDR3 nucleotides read TGTGCCAGCAGAAGGGTGGACAGGGAGGGAGAGACCCAGTACTTC. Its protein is CASRRVDREGETQYF.

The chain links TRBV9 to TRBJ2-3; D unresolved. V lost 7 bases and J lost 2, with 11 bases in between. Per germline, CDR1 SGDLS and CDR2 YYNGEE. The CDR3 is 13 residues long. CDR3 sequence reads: CASGRQPTDTQYF. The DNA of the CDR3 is TGTGCCAGCGGACGGCAGCCCACAGATACGCAGTATTTT.

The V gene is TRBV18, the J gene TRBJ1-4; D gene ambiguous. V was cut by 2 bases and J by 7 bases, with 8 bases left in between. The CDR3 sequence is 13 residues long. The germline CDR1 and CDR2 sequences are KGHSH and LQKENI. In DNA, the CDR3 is TGTGCCAGCTCACCATCCGGGGTTGAAAAACTGTTTTTT. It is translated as CASSPSGVEKLFF.

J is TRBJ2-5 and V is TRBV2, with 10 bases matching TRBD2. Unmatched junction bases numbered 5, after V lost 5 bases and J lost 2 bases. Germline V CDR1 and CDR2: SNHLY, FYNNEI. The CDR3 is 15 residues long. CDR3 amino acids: CASSYGLAVQETQYF. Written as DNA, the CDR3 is TGTGCCAGCAGTTATGGACTAGCGGTGCAAGAGACCCAGTACTTC.

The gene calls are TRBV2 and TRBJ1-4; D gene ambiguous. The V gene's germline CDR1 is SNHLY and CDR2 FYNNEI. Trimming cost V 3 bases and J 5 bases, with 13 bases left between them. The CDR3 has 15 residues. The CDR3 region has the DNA TGTGCCAGCAGTGACGGACTCCAGAGGAATGAAAAACTGTTTTTT. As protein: CASSDGLQRNEKLFF.

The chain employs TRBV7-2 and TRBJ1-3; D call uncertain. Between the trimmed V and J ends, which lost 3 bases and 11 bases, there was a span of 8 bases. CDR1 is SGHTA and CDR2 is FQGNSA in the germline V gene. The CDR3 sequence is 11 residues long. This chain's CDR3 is CASSLGQSIYF. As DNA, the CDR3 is TGTGCCAGCAGCTTGGGTCAATCCATATATTTT.

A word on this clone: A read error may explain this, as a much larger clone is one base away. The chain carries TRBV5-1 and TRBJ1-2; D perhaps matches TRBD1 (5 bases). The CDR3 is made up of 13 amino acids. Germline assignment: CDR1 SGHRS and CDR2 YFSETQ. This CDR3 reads CASSFDSNYGYAF. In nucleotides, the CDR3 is TGCGCCAGCAGCTTCGACAGTAACTATGGCTACGCCTTC. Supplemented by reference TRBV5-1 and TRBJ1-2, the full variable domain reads KAGVTQTPRYLIKTRGQQVTLSCSPISGHRSVSWYQQTPGQGLQFLFEYFSETQRNKGNFPGRFSGRQFSNSRSEMNVSTLELGDSALYLCASSFDSNYGYAFGSGTRLTVV.